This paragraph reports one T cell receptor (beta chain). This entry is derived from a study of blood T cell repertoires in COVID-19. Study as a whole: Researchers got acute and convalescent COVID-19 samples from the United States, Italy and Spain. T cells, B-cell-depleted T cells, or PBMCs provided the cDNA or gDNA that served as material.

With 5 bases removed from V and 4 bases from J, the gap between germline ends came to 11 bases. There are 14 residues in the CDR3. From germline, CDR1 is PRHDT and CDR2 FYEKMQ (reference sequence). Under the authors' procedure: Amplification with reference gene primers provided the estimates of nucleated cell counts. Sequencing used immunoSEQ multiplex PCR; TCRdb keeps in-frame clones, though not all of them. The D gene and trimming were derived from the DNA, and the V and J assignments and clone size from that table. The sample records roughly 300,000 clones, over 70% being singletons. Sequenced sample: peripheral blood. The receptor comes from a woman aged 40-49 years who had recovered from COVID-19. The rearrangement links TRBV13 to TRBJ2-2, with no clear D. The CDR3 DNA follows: TGTGCCAGCAGCCGCCGTCAGCGCACCGGGGAGCTGTTTTTT. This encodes CASSRRQRTGELFF.